A single TCR beta chain is shown here with its context. This specimen belongs to a study of blood T cell repertoires in COVID-19. Study-wide background: Sites in the United States, Italy and Spain provided acute and convalescent COVID-19 samples. PBMCs, B-cell-depleted T cells, or T cells provided the cDNA or gDNA that made up the material.

As processed by the authors: It was from reference gene primer amplification that nucleated cell counts were estimated. TCRdb's table, derived via immunoSEQ multiplex PCR, lists solely in-frame clones and lacks some. The DNA was the basis for D and trimming; V, J and clone size are from that table. Altogether about 74,000 clones are present, 87% being singletons, with the ten largest covering 29%. Sequenced input: peripheral blood. This receptor was taken from a woman aged 80 or older with active or convalescent COVID-19.

CDR3 protein: CASSTPGHRYEQYF. The CDR3 DNA sequence: TGTGCCAGCAGTACCCCGGGACATCGATACGAGCAGTACTTC. V is TRBV6-5 and J is TRBJ2-7, with a weak D call TRBD1 (6 bases). V was pared by 5 bases and J by 4 bases, with 15 bases between. Germline V gene sequence: CDR1 MNHEY, CDR2 SVGAGI. CDR3 length equals 14 residues.